These T cell receptor beta chains were read from a single sample in a study of cytomegalovirus exposure and HLA in healthy donors. Here immunoSEQ multiplex PCR was the method, and the copy in TCRdb shows in-frame clones only, minus some. The specimen's table records around 74,000 clones. The specimen was PBMCs. These receptors all stem from a man in his forties or fifties in good health and CMV-seropositive. The CDR3 runs from the conserved cysteine through the conserved F or W. A D gene is named only where the DNA matches it firmly.

V: TRBV10-1
J: TRBJ2-5
D: TRBD2
CDR3: CASSGKLADQETQYF
DNA: TGCGCCAGCAGTGGTAAACTAGCGGACCAAGAGACCCAGTACTTC

V: TRBV4-2
J: TRBJ2-7
D: TRBD2
CDR3: CASSQEAGVHEQYF
DNA: TGTGCCAGCAGCCAAGAAGCGGGGGTCCACGAGCAGTACTTC

V: TRBV18
J: TRBJ2-3
D: NA
CDR3: CASSPPTSDTQYF
DNA: TGTGCCAGCTCACCTCCAACATCAGATACGCAGTATTTT

V: TRBV7-9
J: TRBJ1-2
D: TRBD1
CDR3: CASSLVGDRDYGYTF
DNA: TGTGCCAGCAGCTTAGTCGGGGACAGGGATTATGGCTACACCTTC

V: TRBV28
J: TRBJ2-2
D: TRBD2
CDR3: CASRGGGYTGELFF
DNA: TGTGCCAGCAGGGGGGGAGGGTACACCGGGGAGCTGTTTTTT

V: TRBV4-2
J: TRBJ2-2
D: TRBD2
CDR3: CASSQAGTSGIDTGELFF
DNA: TGTGCCAGCAGCCAAGCCGGGACTAGCGGGATCGACACCGGGGAGCTGTTTTTT

V: TRBV18
J: TRBJ2-7
D: NA
CDR3: CASSHKGAYEQYF
DNA: TGTGCCAGCTCCCACAAAGGGGCCTACGAGCAGTACTTC

V: TRBV5-1
J: TRBJ2-2
D: NA
CDR3: CASSLGQMNTGELFF
DNA: TGCGCCAGCAGCTTGGGACAGATGAACACCGGGGAGCTGTTTTTT

V: TRBV6-5
J: TRBJ1-2
D: NA
CDR3: CASSGRQYGYTF
DNA: TGTGCCAGCAGTGGCAGACAGTATGGCTACACCTTC

V: TRBV2
J: TRBJ2-3
D: TRBD1
CDR3: CARGGWGQGTDTQYF
DNA: TGTGCCAGAGGGGGATGGGGACAGGGAACAGATACGCAGTATTTT

V: TRBV5-1
J: TRBJ1-4
D: NA
CDR3: CASSSGRDSGEKLFF
DNA: TGCGCCAGCAGCTCTGGGAGGGATAGCGGTGAAAAACTGTTTTTT

V: TRBV19
J: TRBJ1-4
D: TRBD1
CDR3: CASSTGQGDLHGKLFF
DNA: TGTGCCAGTAGTACGGGACAGGGGGATCTTCATGGAAAACTGTTTTTT

V: TRBV9
J: TRBJ2-3
D: NA
CDR3: CASSVGGGSTDTQYF
DNA: TGTGCCAGCAGCGTAGGCGGGGGCAGCACAGATACGCAGTATTTT

V: TRBV9
J: TRBJ2-6
D: NA
CDR3: CASSVGPFTDLLPGANVLTF
DNA: TGTGCCAGCAGCGTAGGGCCCTTTACAGACCTTTTGCCTGGGGCCAACGTCCTGACTTTC

V: TRBV6-1
J: TRBJ1-5
D: NA
CDR3: CASSVVGGYSNQPQHF
DNA: TGTGCCAGCAGTGTGGTGGGGGGTTATAGCAATCAGCCCCAGCATTTT

V: TRBV9
J: TRBJ2-1
D: TRBD1
CDR3: CASSVTGTGNNEQFF
DNA: TGTGCCAGCAGCGTCACCGGGACAGGGAACAATGAGCAGTTCTTC

V: TRBV29-1
J: TRBJ1-1
D: NA
CDR3: CSGGQLNTEAFF
DNA: TGCAGCGGTGGACAGCTGAACACTGAAGCTTTCTTT

V: TRBV4-2
J: TRBJ1-2
D: TRBD1
CDR3: CASSQSQGAQGLYGYTF
DNA: TGTGCCAGCAGCCAATCACAGGGGGCTCAGGGTCTCTATGGCTACACCTTC

V: TRBV18
J: TRBJ1-5
D: NA
CDR3: CASSPQGRDQPQHF
DNA: TGTGCCAGCTCACCCCAGGGGAGGGATCAGCCCCAGCATTTT

V: TRBV11-1
J: TRBJ1-2
D: TRBD1
CDR3: CASSFGQGGYGYTF
DNA: TGTGCCAGCAGCTTCGGACAGGGGGGCTATGGCTACACCTTC

V: TRBV18
J: TRBJ1-1
D: NA
CDR3: CASSPTRVNTEAFF
DNA: TGTGCCAGCTCACCCACCCGGGTGAACACTGAAGCTTTCTTT

V: TRBV19
J: TRBJ1-2
D: NA
CDR3: CASSPLSYGYTF
DNA: TGTGCCAGTAGTCCCCTATCCTATGGCTACACCTTC

V: TRBV7-7
J: TRBJ1-5
D: NA
CDR3: CASSVDLNQPQHF
DNA: TGTGCCAGCAGCGTAGACTTAAATCAGCCCCAGCATTTT

V: TRBV28
J: TRBJ1-2
D: NA
CDR3: CASRSGRVYGYTF
DNA: TGTGCCAGCAGATCTGGGAGGGTCTATGGCTACACCTTC

V: TRBV11-2
J: TRBJ2-3
D: TRBD2
CDR3: CASSSLAGHGFSQYF
DNA: TGTGCCAGCAGTTCACTAGCGGGACACGGGTTCTCGCAGTATTTT

V: TRBV5-8
J: TRBJ1-5
D: TRBD1
CDR3: CASSFAGGPQHF
DNA: TGTGCCAGCAGCTTCGCAGGGGGGCCCCAGCATTTT

V: TRBV7-8
J: TRBJ2-1
D: TRBD2
CDR3: CASSFSGTSGGARRNEQFF
DNA: TGTGCCAGCAGCTTCTCCGGGACTAGCGGGGGGGCGAGAAGAAATGAGCAGTTCTTC

V: TRBV2
J: TRBJ1-2
D: NA
CDR3: CASSDGVAGHYGYTF
DNA: TGTGCCAGCAGTGATGGGGTTGCAGGGCACTATGGCTACACCTTC

V: TRBV7-2
J: TRBJ1-6
D: NA
CDR3: CASSPRGGIRSPLHF
DNA: TGTGCCAGCAGCCCTAGGGGGGGCATAAGATCACCCCTCCACTTT

V: TRBV7-8
J: TRBJ1-2
D: TRBD1
CDR3: CASSLADRMASYGYTF
DNA: TGTGCCAGCAGCTTAGCGGACAGGATGGCCTCCTATGGCTACACCTTC

V: TRBV5-6
J: TRBJ2-5
D: NA
CDR3: CASSLAWRGETQYF
DNA: TGTGCCAGCAGCTTGGCGTGGAGGGGAGAGACCCAGTACTTC

V: TRBV7-2
J: TRBJ1-2
D: NA
CDR3: CASNLMGGASYGYTF
DNA: TGTGCCAGCAACCTTATGGGGGGGGCATCCTATGGCTACACCTTC

V: TRBV18
J: TRBJ2-3
D: TRBD1
CDR3: CASSPQGADRDTQYF
DNA: TGTGCCAGCTCACCACAGGGGGCTGATCGTGATACGCAGTATTTT

V: TRBV19
J: TRBJ1-2
D: TRBD1
CDR3: CASSMGDRVYGYTF
DNA: TGTGCCAGTAGTATGGGGGACAGGGTTTATGGCTACACCTTC

V: TRBV5-1
J: TRBJ2-1
D: NA
CDR3: CASSLGTHNEQFF
DNA: TGCGCCAGCAGTTTGGGGACACACAATGAGCAGTTCTTC

V: TRBV5-1
J: TRBJ2-5
D: TRBD1
CDR3: CASSLRPGTGEETQYF
DNA: TGCGCCAGCAGCTTGCGCCCCGGGACAGGGGAGGAGACCCAGTACTTC

V: TRBV6-6
J: TRBJ1-2
D: TRBD1
CDR3: CASSYSSGTGEGYTF
DNA: TGTGCCAGCAGTTACTCTTCCGGGACAGGGGAGGGCTACACCTTC

V: TRBV29-1
J: TRBJ2-3
D: TRBD2
CDR3: CSAGAAGGSTDTQYF
DNA: TGCAGCGCCGGGGCAGCGGGAGGGAGCACAGATACGCAGTATTTT

V: TRBV5-6
J: TRBJ2-3
D: NA
CDR3: CASSIPDRGSGDTQYF
DNA: TGTGCCAGCAGCATACCCGATCGGGGGTCGGGAGATACGCAGTATTTT

V: TRBV20-1
J: TRBJ1-2
D: NA
CDR3: CLPGLVYGYTF
DNA: TGCCTCCCGGGACTGGTCTATGGCTACACCTTC

V: TRBV5-6
J: TRBJ1-1
D: TRBD1
CDR3: CASRKRGRTEAFF
DNA: TGTGCCAGCAGGAAAAGGGGGCGCACTGAAGCTTTCTTT

V: TRBV7-9
J: TRBJ2-1
D: TRBD1
CDR3: CASSLTGQGYNEQFF
DNA: TGTGCCAGCAGCTTAACGGGACAGGGCTACAATGAGCAGTTCTTC

V: TRBV9
J: TRBJ2-2
D: NA
CDR3: CASSVGPDTGELFF
DNA: TGTGCCAGCAGCGTAGGTCCCGACACCGGGGAGCTGTTTTTT

V: TRBV5-1
J: TRBJ1-1
D: TRBD1
CDR3: CASSLRQGADTEAFF
DNA: TGCGCCAGCAGCTTAAGACAGGGGGCGGACACTGAAGCTTTCTTT

V: TRBV5-1
J: TRBJ2-1
D: TRBD2
CDR3: CASSFRLAGGNEQFF
DNA: TGCGCCAGCAGCTTTCGACTAGCGGGAGGCAATGAGCAGTTCTTC

V: TRBV15
J: TRBJ1-1
D: NA
CDR3: CATRAEMRRCGVNTEAFF
DNA: TGTGCCACCAGGGCAGAGATGAGGAGATGTGGAGTGAACACTGAAGCTTTCTTT

V: TRBV2
J: TRBJ2-5
D: NA
CDR3: CASSADSGKETQYF
DNA: TGTGCCAGCAGTGCCGATAGCGGTAAAGAGACCCAGTACTTC

V: TRBV6-5
J: TRBJ1-3
D: TRBD1
CDR3: CASSYSPQGGGNTIYF
DNA: TGTGCCAGCAGTTACTCCCCTCAGGGGGGAGGAAACACCATATATTTT